This TCR beta chain was recovered during a study of circulating tumor DNA in untreated peripheral T-cell lymphoma. About this clone: The antigen remains unidentified.

The ends were cut back, 4 bases at V and 8 bases at J, with 21 bases in the middle. Per germline, CDR1 SGHRS and CDR2 YFSETQ. The CDR3 spans 15 residues. This tumor tissue came from a pretreatment baseline collection. Generated by immunoSEQ multiplex PCR, the TCRdb table keeps only in-frame clones and is missing some. The table has some 7,000 clones, about 66% seen once. Points from the study as a whole: Tumor-specific clonotypes: identified in 65% to 80% of patients, roughly 90% of baseline tissues.

The genes are TRBV5-1 and TRBJ1-2; D call uncertain. The sequencing input was tumor tissue. This receptor was identified in a human donor with peripheral T-cell lymphoma. DNA of the CDR3: TGCGCCAGCAGCCCCGAGGGTTGGGGTGATGAGGGCTACACCTTC. Protein sequence: CASSPEGWGDEGYTF.